The clone carrying this TCR beta chain was observed a single time. No antigen is known for it. This record belongs to a study of Ad26.COV2.S vaccination and SARS-CoV-2 variants. Turning to the study itself: Enrolled in COV1001, the donor was in the Ad26.COV2.S trial arm, which received the vaccine. Study results and caveats: CD8+ and CD4+ T cells specific for spike reportedly responded with substantial breadth after vaccination. Measurements of TCR breadth and depth may have given underestimates of the total T cell responses. While placebo recipients had lower spike-specific TCR breadth, vaccine recipients had more.

Noted treatment: some 20 received Ad26.COV2.S at low or high dose, single or two shots; about 5 received placebo; per-sample allocation not given. Vaccine and placebo recipients were sampled on day 63 after the first injection. TCRdb keeps only in-frame clones here, not all; method: immunoSEQ multiplex PCR. The sample gives 300,000 to 350,000 clones, 65% to 90% of which show up once; roughly a tenth is in the top ten. V was trimmed by 1 base and J by 6 bases, leaving 11 bases between them. The CDR3 sequence is 14 residues long. Germline CDR1 and CDR2: SGHNT and YYREEE (reference sequence). This TCR derives from a person aged 18 to 65 who received the Ad26.COV2.S COVID-19 vaccine or a placebo. The chain recombines TRBV5-4 with TRBJ2-1, with a tentative D call TRBD1 (5 bases). The material was peripheral blood, obtained in a trial of Ad26.COV2.S vaccine versus placebo. CDR3 DNA sequence: TGTGCCAGCAGCTTGAGACAGTCTGGCAATGAGCAGTTCTTC. Translating it yields CASSLRQSGNEQFF.